The rows below give T cell receptor beta chains drawn from one sample of a study of regulatory T cells in long-lasting Graves disease. A single record per CDR3 protein comes from TCRdb applying MiXCR to the multiplex PCR reads. Counted here are hundreds of thousands of distinct CDR3 sequences, approximately 15% occurring once; the ten biggest clones make up around 18%. This sample was also put to use in a study of T cells in Graves' hyperthyroidism and ophthalmopathy.

The sequencing here drew on peripheral blood mononuclear cells (PBMCs), taken at new diagnosis, from a patient treated with antithyroid drugs. The receptors originated from a woman aged 25 to 39 with Graves disease. The CDR3 runs from the conserved cysteine through the conserved F or W. A D gene is named only where the DNA matches it firmly. Size is omitted from some rows. Given values are once, few, many or a class for expanded clones.

>TRBJ2-1|-|14|TRBD2|TRBV3-1
TGTGCCAGCAGCAGAGCGGGAGGGCCAAAGGAGCAGTTCTTC
CASSRAGGPKEQFF
>TRBJ1-5|-|13|-|TRBV7-9
TGTGCCAGCAAGGGGCCCGGAGCTTCAGCCCAGCATTTT
CASKGPGASAQHF
>TRBJ2-5|few|13|-|TRBV7-6
TGTGCCAGCAGCCACCTCGGTCAAGAGACCCAGTACTTC
CASSHLGQETQYF
>TRBJ1-4|few|14|-|TRBV29-1
TGCAGCGTTGAACCCGGACAGTCGGGTGAAAAACTGTTTTTT
CSVEPGQSGEKLFF
>TRBJ1-1|many|14|-|TRBV20-1
TGCAGTGCTAGAGGGTGGGGGGTTGAGACTGAAGCTTTCTTT
CSARGWGVETEAFF
>TRBJ1-1|many|14|-|TRBV3-1
TGTGCCAGCAGACTGGGACCCTCGGGCGCTGAAGCTTTCTTT
CASRLGPSGAEAFF
>TRBJ1-4|-|14|-|TRBV19
TGTGCCAGTAGTATAGAAGGTCCAGGGAGAAAACTGTTTTTT
CASSIEGPGRKLFF
>TRBJ1-5|many|13|-|TRBV2
TGTGCCAGCAGTGAGGTAGGGACTCAGCCCCAGCATTTT
CASSEVGTQPQHF
>TRBJ2-6|few|18|TRBD1|TRBV7-8
TGTGCCAGCAGCCAATACAGGGGGCAAGCCCCTGGGGCCAACGTCCTGACTTTC
CASSQYRGQAPGANVLTF
>TRBJ2-7|-|16|-|TRBV27
TGTGCCAGCAGTTTGGGGGCTATTCCTAGCTCCTACGAGCAGTACTTC
CASSLGAIPSSYEQYF
>TRBJ1-2|few|13|-|TRBV29-1
TGCAGCGTTGAAGATTTGGATGGAGCTGGCTACACCTTC
CSVEDLDGAGYTF
>TRBJ2-7|many|16|TRBD2|TRBV12-3/TRBV12-4
TGTGCCAGCAGTTTAGGGACTAGCGGGAGTGTCCACGAGCAGTACTTC
CASSLGTSGSVHEQYF
>TRBJ1-4|many|15|TRBD1|TRBV28
TGTGCCAGCAGTTTCGGAGCAACAGGGGTTGGAAAACTGTTTTTT
CASSFGATGVGKLFF
>TRBJ2-7|-|13|-|TRBV10-3
TGTGCCATCAGTGACGGGCAGAAAAGTAAAAAGACCTTC
CAISDGQKSKKTF
>TRBJ2-7|many|12|TRBD1|TRBV28
TGTGCCAGCAGTTTATTGGGCAGGGGGTCGTACTTC
CASSLLGRGSYF
>TRBJ1-1|many|12|-|TRBV28
TGTGCCAGCAGTTTATTTCCGGGTCGAGCTTTCTTT
CASSLFPGRAFF
>TRBJ2-5|-|15|-|TRBV6-1
TGTGCCAGCAGTCACCGGGTTGGGGCGGCTGAGACCCAGTACTTC
CASSHRVGAAETQYF
>TRBJ2-5|-|15|-|TRBV6-5
TGTGCCAGCAGTTACTCGACCACGGGAGCAGAGACCCAGTACTTC
CASSYSTTGAETQYF
>TRBJ2-6|many|15|-|TRBV28
TGTGCCAGCAGTTTTACCGGAACTGGGGCCAACGTCCTGACTTTC
CASSFTGTGANVLTF
>TRBJ1-6|-|15|-|TRBV9
TGTGCCAGCAGCGCCCTCCGGGCCCCGGGCTCACCCCTCCACTTT
CASSALRAPGSPLHF
>TRBJ2-1|few|15|TRBD2|TRBV20-1
TGCAGTGCTGCGACAATAGCGGGACACTACAATGAGCAGTTCTTC
CSAATIAGHYNEQFF
>TRBJ1-5|many|18|TRBD1|TRBV27
TGTGCCAGCAGTACATCCGGGACAGGGAGTCAGAGCAATCAGCCCCAGCATTTT
CASSTSGTGSQSNQPQHF
>TRBJ1-1|-|15|-|TRBV6-2/TRBV6-3
TGTGCCAGCAGTTTCCACCCCGACAGGAGCATTGAAGCTTTCTTT
CASSFHPDRSIEAFF
>TRBJ2-7|many|13|-|TRBV6-1
TGTGCCAGCAGTATAGGGAGATCCTACGAGCAGTACTTC
CASSIGRSYEQYF
>TRBJ2-2|-|15|-|TRBV9
TGTGCCAGCAGCGTAGCTGACCCGAACACCGGGGAGCTGTTTTTT
CASSVADPNTGELFF
>TRBJ1-2|few|14|-|TRBV25-1
TGTGCCAGCAGAGGGGAGAATATTAACTATGGCTACACCTTC
CASRGENINYGYTF
>TRBJ2-7|-|14|-|TRBV19
TGTGCCAGTAGTAAGGTGGCGACGGGCTACGAGCAGTACTTC
CASSKVATGYEQYF
>TRBJ2-4|few|16|-|TRBV20-1
TGCAGTGCTAGAGATTGGTCGGGGGCGACCAAAAACATTCAGTACTTC
CSARDWSGATKNIQYF
>TRBJ2-1|few|17|-|TRBV6-2/TRBV6-3
TGTGCCAGCAGTTACTCGAGGTCGTCCAGCTCCTACAATGAGCAGTTCTTC
CASSYSRSSSSYNEQFF
>TRBJ2-7|few|12|-|TRBV30
TGTGCCTGGAGTGTAAGTCCCTACGAGCAGTACTTC
CAWSVSPYEQYF
>TRBJ2-7|many|14|-|TRBV5-1
TGCGCCAGCCACTGGGGAGGGGGCTCCTACGAGCAGTACTTC
CASHWGGGSYEQYF
>TRBJ2-1|-|15|-|TRBV6-1
TGTGCCAGCAGTGAAGCCCTTTCGGACGGCCGGGGGCAGTTCTTC
CASSEALSDGRGQFF
>TRBJ2-7|many|15|TRBD2|TRBV12-3/TRBV12-4
TGTGCCAGCAGTTTAGGCCTAGCGGGTCACTACGAGCAGTACTTC
CASSLGLAGHYEQYF
>TRBJ2-5|many|15|TRBD2|TRBV20-1
TGCAGTGCTAGAGATAGCGGGAGCCCACGCGAGACCCAGTACTTC
CSARDSGSPRETQYF
>TRBJ2-1|many|18|TRBD2|TRBV5-1
TGCGCCAGCAGCTCAGCGGGAGGGCTGTCGATTGGCTACAATGAGCAGTTCTTC
CASSSAGGLSIGYNEQFF
>TRBJ1-1|many|17|-|TRBV20-1
TGCAGTGCTAGAAGGTTGCAGGGCAGGATTCGGGACACTGAAGCTTTCTTT
CSARRLQGRIRDTEAFF
>TRBJ2-7|-|14|-|TRBV6-1
TGTGCCAGCAGCCGAACGCAGGGTTCCTACGAGCAGTACTTC
CASSRTQGSYEQYF
>TRBJ2-7|-|12|-|TRBV3-1
TGTGCCAGCAGCCAACGACCGTACGAGCAGTACTTC
CASSQRPYEQYF
>TRBJ1-1|few|15|TRBD1|TRBV6-4
TGTGCCAGCAGCAAAGCCGACAGGGGAAACACTGAAGCTTTCTTT
CASSKADRGNTEAFF
>TRBJ2-1|many|15|-|TRBV2
TGTGCCAGCAGTGTTATGGCGGGTTTTTACAATGAGCAGTTCTTC
CASSVMAGFYNEQFF